The 22 T cell receptor beta chains given below trace back to one sample, sequenced in a study of T cells after yellow fever vaccination. TCRdb re-called the 5' RACE reads through MiXCR, storing one row per CDR3 protein. Of a few hundred thousand distinct CDR3 sequences detected, roughly 4.3% appear once; the ten largest clones hold roughly 24%. The source material was PBMCs, sampled 5 days after the yellow fever booster vaccination. The receptors were sampled from a man younger than 35 who received the YFV17D yellow fever vaccine.

This clonotype was seen at least ten times. The V call is TRBV18, the J call TRBJ2-3, with no clear D. This CDR3 contains 12 residues. Trimming shortened V by 2 bases and J by 1 base, and 1 base separated the two germline ends. Germline lookup yields CDR1 KGHSH and CDR2 LQKENI. CDR3 loop: CASSPGTDTQYF. The CDR3 nucleotides read TGTGCCAGCTCACCAGGCACAGATACGCAGTATTTT. The full variable domain, completed using reference TRBV18 and TRBJ2-3, is NAGVMQNPRHLVRRRGQEARLRCSPMKGHSHVYWYRQLPEEGLKFMVYLQKENIIDESGMPKERFSAEFPKEGPSILRIQQVVRGDSAAYFCASSPGTDTQYFGPGTRLTVL.

This clonotype has more than one count but fewer than ten. This chain joins TRBV4-2 and TRBJ2-5; the match to TRBD2 covers 11 bases. The V gene's germline CDR1 is LGHNA and CDR2 YNFKEQ. V dropped 1 base and J dropped 4; count of bases not matched to a gene: 8. The CDR3 consists of 17 residues. The CDR3 DNA is TGTGCCAGCAGCCAAGTCGGAGGGACTAGCGGAGGAGAGACCCAGTACTTC. Translated, it gives CASSQVGGTSGGETQYF.

This clonotype occurred a few times. This chain uses TRBV4-1 with TRBJ2-3; D not certain. This CDR3 is 17 amino acids long. Germline CDR1 reads MGHRA; CDR2 reads YSYEKL. The V end was cut by 4 bases, the J end by 0 bases, with 17 bases between. The CDR3 here is CASSPSKLISSTDTQYF. The CDR3 region has the DNA TGCGCCAGCAGCCCCTCTAAACTGATATCTAGCACAGATACGCAGTATTTT.

This clonotype was seen a handful of times. V usage is TRBV10-3 and J usage is TRBJ1-3; D gene uncertain. Per the germline V gene, CDR1 is ENHRY and CDR2 is SYGVKD. Trimming left V 10 bases short and J 0 bases short, with 10 bases between. CDR3 length equals 13 residues. CDR3 nucleotide sequence: TGTGCCAGCCTCGGGCCCTCTGGAAACACCATATATTTT. Translated: CASLGPSGNTIYF.

This clonotype was seen ten or more times. The CDR3 bases are TGTGCCAGCAGCTTAGGGTACGGGGCCGAAAGCTCCTACGAGCAGTACTTC. This encodes CASSLGYGAESSYEQYF. The V call is TRBV7-9, the J call TRBJ2-7; D might be TRBD1 or TRBD2, each matching 5 bases. Germline V gene sequence: CDR1 SEHNR, CDR2 FQNEAQ (reference sequence). The CDR3 extends over 17 amino acids. V lost 1 base, J lost 0 bases, and 16 bases lay in between.

This clonotype came up a few times. CDR3 loop: CSAEGPGQMNTEAFF. The CDR3 nucleotides read TGCAGTGCTGAGGGACCAGGACAAATGAACACTGAAGCTTTCTTT. The genes are TRBV20-1 and TRBJ1-1; TRBD1 might be the D (5 bases). Germline V lookup: CDR1 DFQATT, CDR2 SNEGSKA (reference sequence). The CDR3 totals 15 residues. Between the trimmed V and J ends, which lost 5 bases and 0 bases, there was a span of 16 bases.

This clonotype was seen more than once but under ten times. The chain has TRBV20-1 and TRBJ2-1; the match to TRBD1 covers 7 bases. Germline-derived CDR1 and CDR2 are DFQATT and SNEGSKA (reference sequence). The CDR3 loop spans 14 amino acids. The V and J ends lost 2 bases and 3 bases, in that order; junction bases with no gene match: 4. This chain's CDR3 is CSARSGQDYNEQFF. As DNA, the CDR3 is TGCAGTGCTAGATCCGGACAGGACTACAATGAGCAGTTCTTC.

The chain has TRBV6-5 and TRBJ2-7; D may correspond to TRBD1 or TRBD2 (6 bases each). Per the germline V gene, CDR1 is MNHEY and CDR2 is SVGAGI. Trimming shortened V by 6 bases and J by 7 bases, and 19 bases separated the two germline ends. The CDR3 covers 14 residues. The CDR3, as DNA: TGTGCCAGCAGCCTTAGGGGGGCTAGGGGAGAGCAGTACGTC. Protein product: CASSLRGARGEQYV.

This clonotype was seen a few times. Here the CDR3 DNA reads TGTGCCAGCTCACAGACAAGCGGGGAGCTGTTTTTT. Protein: CASSQTSGELFF. V gene TRBV18 combines with J gene TRBJ2-2, with D hard to call. V was shortened by 4 bases and J by 7 bases, with 7 bases between the two germline ends. Germline CDR1 and CDR2: KGHSH and LQKENI. This CDR3 is 12 amino acids long.

There are a few counts of this clonotype. The chain employs TRBV18 and TRBJ2-5; D remains unclear. This CDR3 is built from 12 residues. V was trimmed by 3 bases and J by 4 bases, leaving 6 bases between them. From germline, CDR1 is KGHSH and CDR2 LQKENI. The DNA of the CDR3 is TGTGCCAGCTCACCGAATGGAGAGACCCAGTACTTC. Amino acid sequence: CASSPNGETQYF.

This clonotype occurred a few times. CDR3 sequence: CASSSGDRGNEQYV. The DNA for the CDR3 is TGCGCCAGCAGCTCAGGGGACAGGGGCAACGAGCAGTACGTC. V and J are TRBV5-1 and TRBJ2-7, with TRBD1 identical over 10 bases. Germline assignment: CDR1 SGHRS and CDR2 YFSETQ. The CDR3 extends over 14 amino acids. With V trimmed by 3 bases and J by 5 bases, 5 bases remained unmatched.

This clonotype was found a few times. The V and J genes are TRBV10-3 and TRBJ1-2, with D possibly matching TRBD1 (5 bases). V shed 0 bases and J shed 4 bases, with 15 bases lying between them. CDR3 size: 16 residues. Germline V lookup: CDR1 ENHRY, CDR2 SYGVKD. The CDR3 nucleotides read TGTGCCATCAGTGAGTCCGCGCAGGGCTTTGGCTATGGCTACACCTTC. It yields the protein CAISESAQGFGYGYTF.

At least ten counts were recorded for this clonotype. The rearrangement joins TRBV5-6 to TRBJ2-5, with 8 positions matching TRBD1. The CDR3 is 15 residues long. Germline-derived CDR1 and CDR2 are SGHDT and YYEEEE. Trimming removed 0 bases from V and 3 bases from J; junction bases left unmatched: 4. The CDR3 DNA reads as TGTGCCAGCAGCTTGGTGGACAGGGTGGAAGAGACCCAGTACTTC. Translation gives CASSLVDRVEETQYF.

In this sample, this clonotype turned up a few times. The chain links TRBV4-3 to TRBJ1-4, with D perhaps TRBD1 (6 bases). Germline V gives CDR1 LGHNA, CDR2 YSLEER. Trimming cost V 0 bases and J 8 bases, with 13 bases left between them. The length of the CDR3 is 15 residues. In DNA form, the CDR3 reads TGCGCCAGCAGCCAAGATTTCAGGGGCCAAGAAAAACTGTTTTTT. It specifies CASSQDFRGQEKLFF.

This clonotype has more than one count but fewer than ten. The chain uses TRBV4-2 and TRBJ1-5; weak D call: TRBD1 (5 bases). The germline CDR1 and CDR2 sequences are LGHNA and YNFKEQ. The CDR3 runs to 18 residues. V was clipped by 3 bases and J by 2 bases, with 20 bases between them. As DNA, the CDR3 is TGTGCCAGCAGCCACGGGACGGCAAGTTTCGTTGGCAATCAGCCCCAGCATTTT. Its translation: CASSHGTASFVGNQPQHF.

This chain uses TRBV11-2 with TRBJ2-7; D is possibly TRBD1 (5 bases). There are 15 residues in the CDR3. Germline loops: CDR1 SGHAT, CDR2 FQNNGV. Trimming took off 5 bases at V and 5 bases at J, with 19 bases between the two ends. The CDR3 sequence: CASSNLGQGGHEQYF. In DNA form, the CDR3 reads TGTGCCAGCAGCAACTTGGGGCAGGGCGGACACGAGCAGTACTTC.

This clonotype was seen a handful of times. The rearrangement uses TRBV18 and TRBJ1-2; D call uncertain. The CDR3 is made up of 12 amino acids. V lost 1 base and J 8 bases, leaving 8 bases between the germline ends. Looked up from germline, CDR1 is KGHSH and CDR2 is LQKENI. The DNA for the CDR3 is TGTGCCAGCTCACCACGGGGAGGGGGCTACACCTTC. Amino acid sequence: CASSPRGGGYTF.

The rearrangement joins TRBV9 to TRBJ2-7; 7 nucleotides line up with TRBD1. J lost 4 bases, V lost 4 bases, and 14 bases had no gene match. The germline CDR1 and CDR2 sequences are SGDLS and YYNGEE. The CDR3 is 16 amino acids. The CDR3 spells CASSPQGGNPLYEQYF. The CDR3 DNA sequence: TGTGCCAGCAGCCCCCAAGGGGGCAACCCACTATACGAGCAGTACTTC.

This rearrangement joins TRBV7-9 to TRBJ2-7; 7 nucleotides line up with TRBD1. Germline V gene sequence: CDR1 SEHNR, CDR2 FQNEAQ (reference sequence). The CDR3 extends over 13 amino acids. V shed 5 bases and J 6 bases; nucleotides not matched to a gene: 7. For the CDR3, the DNA is TGTGCCAGCAGCCGGGACAGTTTGGGCGAGCAGTACTTC. As protein: CASSRDSLGEQYF.

V gene TRBV13 combines with J gene TRBJ1-1; 7 positions match TRBD1. This CDR3 has 16 amino acids. Losses at the gene ends were 0 bases for V and 0 bases for J; bases not matched to a gene: 4. Germline V CDR1 and CDR2: PRHDT, FYEKMQ (reference sequence). The CDR3: CASSLGRGAMNTEAFF. In nucleotides, the CDR3 is TGTGCCAGCAGCTTAGGCAGGGGGGCCATGAACACTGAAGCTTTCTTT. Looking up the rest from reference TRBV13 and TRBJ1-1 gives the full variable domain: AAGVIQSPRHLIKEKRETATLKCYPIPRHDTVYWYQQGPGQDPQFLISFYEKMQSDKGSIPDRFSAQQFSDYHSELNMSSLELGDSALYFCASSLGRGAMNTEAFFGQGTRLTVV.

This clonotype turned up a few times. The chain couples TRBV12-5 to TRBJ2-7; tentative D call: TRBD2 (6 bases). V dropped 5 bases and J dropped 7 bases, with 15 bases sitting between them. The CDR3 is 13 amino acids. Germline-derived CDR1 and CDR2 are LGHNT and FRNRAP. As DNA, the CDR3 is TGTGCTAGTGGTGCCGGCGGGGAAGGGGAGCAGTACGTC. As protein: CASGAGGEGEQYV.

This clonotype was picked up a small number of times. The chain carries TRBV7-2 and TRBJ2-1; 9 nucleotides line up with TRBD2. Trimming cost V 1 base and J 9 bases; bases outside gene matches: 7. The CDR3 covers 15 residues. Germline V gene lookup returns CDR1 SGHTA and CDR2 FQGNSA. CDR3 DNA sequence: TGTGCCAGCAGCTTAGGGTTGCGGGGGGGCGGTGAGCAGTTCTTC. Its translation is CASSLGLRGGGEQFF.